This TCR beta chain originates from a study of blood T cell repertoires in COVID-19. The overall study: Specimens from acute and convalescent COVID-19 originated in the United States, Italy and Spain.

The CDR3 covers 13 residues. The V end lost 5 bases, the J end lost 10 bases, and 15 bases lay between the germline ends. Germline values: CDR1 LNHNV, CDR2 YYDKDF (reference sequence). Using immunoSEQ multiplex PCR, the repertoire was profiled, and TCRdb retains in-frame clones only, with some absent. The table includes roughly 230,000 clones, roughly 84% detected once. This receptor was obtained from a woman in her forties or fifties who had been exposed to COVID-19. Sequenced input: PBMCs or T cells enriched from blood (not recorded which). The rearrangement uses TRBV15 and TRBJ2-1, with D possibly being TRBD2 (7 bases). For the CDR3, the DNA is TGTGCCACCAGCCCTGGGGGGGCCAAAGAGCAGTTCTTC. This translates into CATSPGGAKEQFF.